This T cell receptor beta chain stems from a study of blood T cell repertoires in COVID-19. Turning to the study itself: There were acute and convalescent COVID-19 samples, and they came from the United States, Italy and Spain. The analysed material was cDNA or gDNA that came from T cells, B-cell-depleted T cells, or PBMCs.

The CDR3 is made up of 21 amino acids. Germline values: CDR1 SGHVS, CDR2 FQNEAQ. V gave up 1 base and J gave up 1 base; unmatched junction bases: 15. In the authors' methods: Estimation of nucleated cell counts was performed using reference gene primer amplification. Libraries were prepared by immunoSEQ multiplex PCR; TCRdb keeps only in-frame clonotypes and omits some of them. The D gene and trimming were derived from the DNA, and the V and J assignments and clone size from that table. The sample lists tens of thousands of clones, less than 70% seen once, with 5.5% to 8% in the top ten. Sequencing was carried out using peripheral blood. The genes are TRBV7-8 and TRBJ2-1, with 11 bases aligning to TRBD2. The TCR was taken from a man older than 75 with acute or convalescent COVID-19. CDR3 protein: CASSLENLRAGLAVSYNEQFF. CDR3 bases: TGTGCCAGCAGCTTAGAAAACCTTAGAGCGGGACTAGCGGTTTCCTACAATGAGCAGTTCTTC.